The 23 T cell receptor beta chains reported below all come from one sample, sequenced in a study of T-cell reconstitution after alpha-beta-depleted transplantation in children. Library preparation (for TCRbeta) was performed with unique molecular identifiers. TCRdb redid the calling of the PCR reads with MiXCR, one entry per CDR3 protein. In the table there are 500,000 or so distinct CDR3 sequences, less than 35% of which are singletons. The specimen was PBMCs from the stem cell graft donor, collected from the stem cell graft. These receptors originate from a human donor who donated a stem cell graft to a child with aplastic anemia.

This clonotype came up a few times. J is TRBJ2-1 and V is TRBV4-3; 7 bases agree with TRBD2. J lost 3 bases, V lost 0 bases, and 5 bases had no gene match. The CDR3 runs to 16 residues. From germline, CDR1 is LGHNA and CDR2 YSLEER. The CDR3 loop reads CASSQDWSGNYNEQFF. In DNA, the CDR3 is TGCGCCAGCAGCCAAGATTGGAGCGGGAACTACAATGAGCAGTTCTTC.

This rearrangement joins TRBV6-6 to TRBJ1-1; D gene uncertain. Trimming left V 2 bases short and J 1 base short, with 5 bases between. CDR1 is MNHNY and CDR2 is SVGAGI in the germline V gene (reference sequence). The CDR3 contains 13 residues. CDR3 bases: TGTGCCAGCAGTTACGTTGAGAACACTGAAGCTTTCTTT. Amino acids: CASSYVENTEAFF.

CDR3 in amino acids: CAISPATYGYTF. CDR3 bases: TGTGCCATCAGCCCGGCTACTTATGGCTACACCTTC. The chain uses TRBV10-3 and TRBJ1-2, with no clear D. V was pared by 6 bases and J by 5 bases, with 10 bases between. This CDR3 comprises 12 residues. Germline V CDR1 and CDR2: ENHRY, SYGVKD.

This clonotype has a handful of counts. This chain connects TRBV7-9 to TRBJ2-7, with 7 bases identical to TRBD2. The CDR3 is made up of 13 amino acids. Germline CDR1 is SEHNR and CDR2 is FQNEAQ (reference sequence). V was clipped by 7 bases and J by 0 bases; unmatched bases: 3. DNA of the CDR3: TGTGCCAGCAACGGGGGGAGCTCCTACGAGCAGTACGTC. It specifies CASNGGSSYEQYV.

The chain links TRBV18 to TRBJ2-5, with a tentative D call TRBD1 (6 bases). The germline V gene has CDR1 KGHSH and CDR2 LQKENI. There are 14 residues in the CDR3. Trimming removed 3 bases at V and 2 bases at J, with 10 bases between. The CDR3 DNA reads TGTGCCAGCTCACCGCCAGGACAGCAAGAGACCCAGTACTTC. It translates to CASSPPGQQETQYF.

This clonotype was observed a handful of times. V gene TRBV7-2 combines with J gene TRBJ2-7; D tentatively fits TRBD1 or TRBD2 (5 bases each). Germline V gene data show CDR1 as SGHTA and CDR2 as FQGNSA. CDR3 length: 13 residues. V was cut by 5 bases and J by 5 bases, with 13 bases left in between. The CDR3 bases are TGTGCCAGCAGCGCACAGAGGGGAAACGAGCAGTACTTC. Protein: CASSAQRGNEQYF.

This clonotype was recorded a few times. The gene calls are TRBV7-2 and TRBJ2-7; D remains unclear. Germline CDR1 reads SGHTA; CDR2 reads FQGNSA. V gave up 5 bases and J gave up 5 bases, with 10 bases separating them. This CDR3 is built from 12 residues. CDR3 bases: TGTGCCAGCAGCCCCACTCGGCACGAGCAGTACTTC. Protein product: CASSPTRHEQYF.

The chain has TRBV19 and TRBJ2-7; 9 bases are a match to TRBD1. The CDR3 has 13 amino acids. Germline CDR1 reads LNHDA; CDR2 reads SQIVND (reference sequence). V was pared by 9 bases and J by 2 bases, with 5 bases of the junction left unmatched. The CDR3 DNA is TGTGCCAGCACGGACAGGGGAACCTACGAGCAGTACTTC. Translated: CASTDRGTYEQYF.

The V and J genes are TRBV5-8 and TRBJ1-2; D call uncertain. Trimming pared 2 bases from V and 14 bases from J, leaving 25 bases between. This CDR3 region has 15 residues. Germline-derived CDR1 and CDR2 are SGHTS and YDEGEE. CDR3 sequence (DNA): TGTGCCAGCAGCTTAATTTTTGGAACGGTGGGGATGCAGACCTTC. Its protein is CASSLIFGTVGMQTF.

The J gene is TRBJ1-1, the V gene TRBV19; 7 bases are a match to TRBD1. Losses at the gene ends were 5 bases for V and 3 bases for J; bases not matched to a gene: 9. The germline V gene has CDR1 LNHDA and CDR2 SQIVND (reference sequence). The CDR3 extends over 15 amino acids. CDR3 sequence (DNA): TGTGCCAGTAGTCCACAGACAGGGAGGGACACTGAAGCTTTCTTT. Protein product: CASSPQTGRDTEAFF.

The V gene is TRBV6-1, the J gene TRBJ2-1; D possibly uses TRBD1 or TRBD2 (6 bases each). There are 15 residues in the CDR3. Germline V CDR1 and CDR2: MNHNS, SASEGT. Trimming stripped 2 bases from V and 2 bases from J, with 10 bases between. DNA for the CDR3: TGTGCCAGCAGTGAATCGGGGGCTACCTACAATGAGCAGTTCTTC. Protein: CASSESGATYNEQFF.

There are a few counts of this clonotype. V gene TRBV7-2 combines with J gene TRBJ1-1; D remains ambiguous. This CDR3 region has 16 residues. In germline, CDR1 is SGHTA, CDR2 FQGNSA. V shed 5 bases and J shed 8 bases, with 24 bases lying between them. The CDR3: CASSLTAPRSRVEAFF. Written as DNA, the CDR3 is TGTGCCAGCAGCCTCACGGCGCCACGGAGTCGAGTCGAAGCTTTCTTT. Drawing the rest from reference TRBV7-2 and TRBJ1-1, the complete variable domain is GAGVSQSPSNKVTEKGKDVELRCDPISGHTALYWYRQSLGQGLEFLIYFQGNSAPDKSGLPSDRFSAERTGGSVSTLTIQRTQQEDSAVYLCASSLTAPRSRVEAFFGQGTRLTVV.

This chain links TRBV18 with TRBJ2-7; 7 positions agree with TRBD2. After removal of 5 bases from V and 2 bases from J, the junction contained 6 bases not matched to a gene. Germline V gene data show CDR1 as KGHSH and CDR2 as LQKENI. CDR3 length equals 14 residues. The CDR3: CASSTGGIPYEQYV. Here the CDR3 DNA reads TGTGCCAGCTCAACGGGAGGCATCCCCTACGAGCAGTACGTC.

This chain uses TRBV7-8 with TRBJ2-3; 8 positions agree with TRBD1. After removal of 5 bases from V and 3 bases from J, the junction contained 4 bases not matched to a gene. Germline CDR1 reads SGHVS; CDR2 reads FQNEAQ. This CDR3 region has 14 residues. CDR3 residues: CASSPRQGTDTQYF. CDR3 DNA sequence: TGTGCCAGCAGCCCCAGACAGGGGACAGATACGCAGTATTTT.

The chain combines TRBV6-6 with TRBJ1-5; possible D gene TRBD1, 6 bases. Trimming pared 7 bases from V and 5 bases from J, leaving 12 bases between. This CDR3 has 13 residues. Germline V gives CDR1 MNHNY, CDR2 SVGAGI (reference sequence). As DNA, the CDR3 is TGTGCCAGCAACGACAGGTTAGATCAGCCCCAGCATTTT. Translated: CASNDRLDQPQHF.

This clonotype was observed many times. This chain uses TRBV6-2 or TRBV6-3 with TRBJ2-1; D remains ambiguous. Germline CDR1 is MNHEY and CDR2 is SVGEGT. Trimming cost V 2 bases and J 7 bases, with 9 bases left between them. The CDR3 consists of 13 residues. CDR3 sequence reads: CASSYGVENEQFF. In DNA form, the CDR3 reads TGTGCCAGCAGTTACGGCGTCGAGAATGAGCAGTTCTTC.

V gene TRBV9 combines with J gene TRBJ1-1, with D possibly matching TRBD1 (5 bases). This CDR3 spans 15 amino acids. Germline-derived CDR1 and CDR2 are SGDLS and YYNGEE. V was clipped by 2 bases and J by 5 bases, with 16 bases between them. The CDR3 region is CASSVSGGGSTEAFF. In DNA form, the CDR3 reads TGTGCCAGCAGCGTCTCAGGCGGGGGGTCGACTGAAGCTTTCTTT.

This clonotype was recorded a few times. The chain uses TRBV4-3 and TRBJ2-7; 9 positions agree with TRBD1. CDR3 length: 15 residues. V was pared by 4 bases and J by 3 bases, with 7 bases of the junction left unmatched. Germline assignment: CDR1 LGHNA and CDR2 YSLEER. The CDR3 is CASSLTDRGNYEQYF. Written as DNA, the CDR3 is TGCGCCAGCAGCCTGACGGACAGGGGCAACTACGAGCAGTACTTC.

The genes are TRBV12-3 or TRBV12-4 and TRBJ1-4; the D is unclear. The CDR3 sequence is 14 residues long. Deletions cut 4 bases from V and 5 bases from J, with 11 bases between. CDR3 bases: TGTGCCAGCAGTTCCCCTGGAAGGAATGAAAAACTGTTTTTT. It translates to CASSSPGRNEKLFF.

This CDR3 reads CASSLAGVGNSPLHF. In DNA, the CDR3 is TGTGCCAGCAGCTTAGCAGGGGTCGGCAATTCACCCCTCCACTTT. This sequence joins TRBV7-6 and TRBJ1-6; D perhaps matches TRBD1 (5 bases). V lost 0 bases and J lost 7, with 10 bases in between. Germline-derived CDR1 and CDR2 are SGHVS and FNYEAQ. CDR3 length: 15 amino acids.

The rearrangement uses TRBV11-1 and TRBJ2-1, with 13 bases matching TRBD2. CDR1 and CDR2 (germline): SGHAT, FQDESV (reference sequence). The J segment lost 0 bases and the V segment lost 4 bases, leaving 9 bases of the junction unmatched. The CDR3 loop spans 19 amino acids. CDR3 nucleotide sequence: TGTGCCAGCAGCTCATCGGGGACTAGCGGGATGAGCTCCTACAATGAGCAGTTCTTC. Protein: CASSSSGTSGMSSYNEQFF.

The chain uses TRBV3-1 and TRBJ1-1; no firm D call. The germline V gene encodes CDR1 LGHDT and CDR2 YNNKEL (reference sequence). The ends were cut back, 5 bases at V and 2 bases at J, with 12 bases in the middle. The CDR3 totals 14 residues. The CDR3 region is CASSELSSNTEAFF. The DNA for the CDR3 is TGTGCCAGCAGCGAGTTATCCAGCAACACTGAAGCTTTCTTT.

This clonotype came up a few times. The chain joins TRBV28 to TRBJ2-5; 8 bases map to TRBD2. The junction had 23 bases not matched to a gene; V was cut back by 4 bases and J by 4 bases. Germline CDR1 and CDR2: MDHEN and SYDVKM. The CDR3 covers 20 residues. CDR3 protein: CASSSRRLSGTLMEGETQYF. CDR3 DNA sequence: TGTGCCAGCAGTTCTCGAAGACTTAGCGGGACTCTAATGGAGGGAGAGACCCAGTACTTC.